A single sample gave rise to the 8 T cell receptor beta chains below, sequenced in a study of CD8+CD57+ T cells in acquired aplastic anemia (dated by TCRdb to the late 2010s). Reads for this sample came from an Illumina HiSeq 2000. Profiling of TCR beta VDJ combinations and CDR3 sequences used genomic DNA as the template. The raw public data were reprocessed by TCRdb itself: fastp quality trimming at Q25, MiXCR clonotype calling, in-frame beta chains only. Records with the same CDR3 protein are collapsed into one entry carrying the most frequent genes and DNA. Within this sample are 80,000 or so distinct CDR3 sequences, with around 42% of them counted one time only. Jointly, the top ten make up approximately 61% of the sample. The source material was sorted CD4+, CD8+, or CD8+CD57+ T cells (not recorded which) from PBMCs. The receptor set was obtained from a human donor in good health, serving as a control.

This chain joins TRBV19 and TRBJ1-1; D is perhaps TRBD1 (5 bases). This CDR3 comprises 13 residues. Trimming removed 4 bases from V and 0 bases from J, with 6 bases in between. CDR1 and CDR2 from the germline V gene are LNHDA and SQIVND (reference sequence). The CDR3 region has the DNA TGTGCCAGTAGTACGACAGTGAACACTGAAGCTTTCTTT. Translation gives CASSTTVNTEAFF.

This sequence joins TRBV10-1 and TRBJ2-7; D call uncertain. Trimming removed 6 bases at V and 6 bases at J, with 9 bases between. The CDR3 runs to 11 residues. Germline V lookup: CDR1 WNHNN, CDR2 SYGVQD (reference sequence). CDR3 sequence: CASSSEREQYF. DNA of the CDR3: TGCGCCAGCAGCTCAGAACGCGAGCAGTACTTC.

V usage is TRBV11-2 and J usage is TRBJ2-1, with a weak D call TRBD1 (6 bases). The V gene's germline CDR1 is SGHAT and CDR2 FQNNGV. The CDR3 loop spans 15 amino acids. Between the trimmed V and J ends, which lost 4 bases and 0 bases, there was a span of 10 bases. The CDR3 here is CASSYGQSSYNEQFF. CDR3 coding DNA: TGTGCCAGCAGCTACGGACAGAGCTCCTACAATGAGCAGTTCTTC.

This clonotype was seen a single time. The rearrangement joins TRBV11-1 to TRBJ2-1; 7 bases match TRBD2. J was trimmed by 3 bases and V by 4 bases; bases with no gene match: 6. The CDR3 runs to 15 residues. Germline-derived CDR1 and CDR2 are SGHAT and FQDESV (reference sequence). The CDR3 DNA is TGTGCCAGCAGCTCCACACCGGGGGGCTACAATGAGCAGTTCTTC. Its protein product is CASSSTPGGYNEQFF.

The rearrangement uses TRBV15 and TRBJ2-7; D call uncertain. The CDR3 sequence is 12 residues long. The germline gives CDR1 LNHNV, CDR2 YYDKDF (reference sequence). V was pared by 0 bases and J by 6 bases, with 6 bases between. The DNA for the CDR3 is TGTGCCACCAGCAGAGATACGGCCGAGCAGTACGTC. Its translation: CATSRDTAEQYV.

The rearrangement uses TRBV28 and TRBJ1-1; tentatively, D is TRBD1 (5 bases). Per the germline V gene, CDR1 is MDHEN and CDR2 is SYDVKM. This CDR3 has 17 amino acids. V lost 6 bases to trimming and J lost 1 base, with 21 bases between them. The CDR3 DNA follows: TGTGCCAGCAGCAACTTCCGCGGGGTCGGGGCGAACACTGAAGCTTTCTTT. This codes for CASSNFRGVGANTEAFF.

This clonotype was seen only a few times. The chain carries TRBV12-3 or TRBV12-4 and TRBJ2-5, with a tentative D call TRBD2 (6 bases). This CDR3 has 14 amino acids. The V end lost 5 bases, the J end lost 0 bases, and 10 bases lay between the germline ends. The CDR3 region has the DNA TGTGCCAGCAGTCTCCCGGGGGACCAAGAGACCCAGTACTTC. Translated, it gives CASSLPGDQETQYF.

The CDR3 here is CASSPAGVTEAFF. The DNA of the CDR3 is TGTGCCAGCAGCCCTGCTGGGGTGACTGAAGCTTTCTTT. The gene calls are TRBV25-1 and TRBJ1-1, with D hard to call. V was shortened by 6 bases and J by 5 bases, with 13 bases between the two germline ends. This CDR3 spans 13 amino acids. Germline CDR1 reads MGHDK; CDR2 reads SYGVNS.